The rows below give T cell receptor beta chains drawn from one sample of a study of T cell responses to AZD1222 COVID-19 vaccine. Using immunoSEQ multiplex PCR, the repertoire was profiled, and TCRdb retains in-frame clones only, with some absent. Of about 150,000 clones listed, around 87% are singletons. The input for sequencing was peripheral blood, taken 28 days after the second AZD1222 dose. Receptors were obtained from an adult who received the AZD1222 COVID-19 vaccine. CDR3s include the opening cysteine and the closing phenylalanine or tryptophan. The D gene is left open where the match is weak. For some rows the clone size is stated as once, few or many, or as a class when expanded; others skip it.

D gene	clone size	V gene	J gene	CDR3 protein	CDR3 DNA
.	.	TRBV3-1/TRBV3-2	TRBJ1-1	CASSQGGGTEAFF	TGTGCCAGCAGCCAGGGGGGGGGCACTGAAGCTTTCTTT
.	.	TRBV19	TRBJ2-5	CASSPGEETQYF	TGTGCCAGTAGCCCAGGGGAAGAGACCCAGTACTTC
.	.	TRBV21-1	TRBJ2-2	CASSKAWTSGRSGTGELFF	TGTGCCAGCAGCAAAGCCTGGACTAGCGGGAGAAGCGGCACCGGGGAGCTGTTTTTT
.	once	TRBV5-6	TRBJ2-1	CASSLGPVDEQFF	TGTGCCAGCAGCTTGGGACCGGTGGATGAGCAGTTCTTC
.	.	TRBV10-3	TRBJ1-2	CAISEVYGYTF	TGTGCCATCAGTGAGGTCTATGGCTACACCTTC
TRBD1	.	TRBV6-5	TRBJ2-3	CASSPRGWRTDTQYF	TGTGCCAGCAGCCCCAGGGGGTGGAGGACAGATACGCAGTATTTT
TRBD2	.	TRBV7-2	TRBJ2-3	CASSSMGLALSSTDTQYF	TGTGCCAGCAGCTCAATGGGACTAGCCCTCTCTAGCACAGATACGCAGTATTTT
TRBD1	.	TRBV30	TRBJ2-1	CAWGVGQGALNEQFF	TGTGCCTGGGGGGTCGGACAGGGGGCATTAAATGAGCAGTTCTTC
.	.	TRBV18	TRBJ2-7	CASSPVADYYEQYF	TGTGCCAGCTCACCAGTTGCGGACTATTACGAGCAGTACTTC
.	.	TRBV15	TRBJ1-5	CATSSDSSHPNQPQHF	TGTGCCACCAGCTCGGACAGCTCTCACCCCAATCAGCCCCAGCATTTT
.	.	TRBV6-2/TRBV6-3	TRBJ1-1	CASSYRSGTQMNTEAFF	TGTGCCAGCAGTTACAGATCCGGGACCCAAATGAACACTGAAGCTTTCTTT
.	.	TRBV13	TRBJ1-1	CASSLGTTLMNTEAFF	TGTGCCAGCAGCTTAGGGACTACACTCATGAACACTGAAGCTTTCTTT
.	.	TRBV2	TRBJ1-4	CARRGTRSTNEKLFF	TGTGCCAGAAGGGGGACGAGGTCAACTAATGAAAAACTGTTTTTT
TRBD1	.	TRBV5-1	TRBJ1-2	CASSLVGQGGYTF	TGCGCCAGCAGCTTGGTCGGACAGGGTGGCTACACCTTC
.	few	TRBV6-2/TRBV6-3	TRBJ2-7	CASTPGLFISYEQYF	TGTGCCAGCACCCCGGGACTGTTCATCTCCTACGAGCAGTACTTC
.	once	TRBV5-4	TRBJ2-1	CASSRNGQSSYNEQFF	TGTGCCAGCAGCAGGAATGGGCAGAGCTCCTACAATGAGCAGTTCTTC
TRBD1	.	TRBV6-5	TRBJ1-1	CASKRTGANTEAFF	TGTGCCAGCAAAAGGACAGGAGCAAACACTGAAGCTTTCTTT
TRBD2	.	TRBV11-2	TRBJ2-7	CASSPSGRGGLGEQYF	TGTGCCAGCAGCCCAAGCGGGAGGGGGGGATTGGGCGAGCAGTACTTC
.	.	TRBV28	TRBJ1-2	CASSNSPYGYTF	TGTGCCAGCAGTAACAGCCCCTATGGCTACACCTTC
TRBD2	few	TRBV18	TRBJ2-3	CASSPGTSGLGTDTQYF	TGTGCCAGCTCACCTGGGACTAGCGGTCTTGGGACAGATACGCAGTATTTT
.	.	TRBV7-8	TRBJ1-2	CASSLAVTVGYTF	TGTGCCAGCAGCTTAGCGGTGACAGTGGGCTACACCTTC
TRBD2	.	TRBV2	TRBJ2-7	CASVFPGLAGVDEQYF	TGTGCCAGCGTTTTTCCGGGACTAGCGGGAGTCGACGAGCAGTACTTC
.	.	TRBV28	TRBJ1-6	CASSTSREWNSPLHF	TGTGCCAGCAGTACATCCAGGGAATGGAATTCACCCCTCCACTTT
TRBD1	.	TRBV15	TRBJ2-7	CATSRSPRQGSYEQYF	TGTGCCACCAGCAGATCGCCACGACAGGGTTCCTACGAGCAGTACTTC
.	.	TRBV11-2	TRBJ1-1	CASSLAPTAPRTEAFF	TGTGCCAGCAGCTTAGCCCCGACAGCCCCAAGAACTGAAGCTTTCTTT
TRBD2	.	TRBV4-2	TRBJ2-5	CASSPPGLQETQYF	TGTGCCAGCAGCCCCCCGGGACTACAAGAGACCCAGTACTTC
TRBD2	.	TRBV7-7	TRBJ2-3	CASSLGTSGTDTQYF	TGTGCTAGCAGCCTCGGGACTAGCGGCACAGATACGCAGTATTTT
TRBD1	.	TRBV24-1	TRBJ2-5	CATSKQGMETQYF	TGTGCCACCAGTAAACAGGGGATGGAGACCCAGTACTTC
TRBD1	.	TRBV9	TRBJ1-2	CASSVGGTGGRGYTF	TGTGCCAGCAGCGTAGGGGGCACAGGGGGCCGGGGCTACACCTTC
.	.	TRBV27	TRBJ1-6	CASVPPGGDNSPLHF	TGTGCCAGCGTACCCCCCGGCGGAGATAATTCACCCCTCCACTTT
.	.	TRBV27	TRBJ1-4	CASSPEEGASEKLFF	TGTGCCAGCAGTCCAGAAGAGGGAGCTAGTGAAAAACTGTTTTTT
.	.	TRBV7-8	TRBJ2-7	CASSLRRESSYEQYF	TGTGCCAGCAGCTTAAGAAGGGAGAGCTCCTACGAGCAGTACTTC